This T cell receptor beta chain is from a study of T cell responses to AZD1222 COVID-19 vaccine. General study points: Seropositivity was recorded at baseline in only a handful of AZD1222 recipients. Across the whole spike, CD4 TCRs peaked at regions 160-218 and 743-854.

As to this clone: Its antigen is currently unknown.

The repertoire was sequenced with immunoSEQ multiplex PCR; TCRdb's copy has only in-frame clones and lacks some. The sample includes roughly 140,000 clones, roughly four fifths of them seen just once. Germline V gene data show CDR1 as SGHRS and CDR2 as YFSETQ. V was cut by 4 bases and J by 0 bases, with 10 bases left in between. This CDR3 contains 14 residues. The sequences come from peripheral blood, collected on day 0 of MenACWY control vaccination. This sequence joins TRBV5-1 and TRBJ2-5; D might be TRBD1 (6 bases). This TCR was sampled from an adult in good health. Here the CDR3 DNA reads TGCGCCAGCAGCCAAGGACAGTACCAAGAGACCCAGTACTTC. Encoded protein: CASSQGQYQETQYF.